The 6 T cell receptor beta chains in this list originate from one sample, sequenced in a study of CD8+ T cells in alopecia areata. RNA extraction was followed by reverse transcription into cDNA, which acted as the sequencing template. The data were produced by immunoSEQ multiplex PCR, yet TCRdb's version contains in-frame clones alone and is incomplete. The table includes approximately 150,000 clones, 50% to 60% detected once. The source material was CD4+ T cells sorted from blood. The receptors derive from a human donor in good health.

The V gene is TRBV27, the J gene TRBJ1-5; possible D gene TRBD1, 5 bases. Germline V gene sequence: CDR1 MNHEY, CDR2 SMNVEV (reference sequence). The CDR3 is 14 residues long. Trimming stripped 5 bases from V and 5 bases from J, with 13 bases between. The CDR3 DNA sequence: TGTGCCAGCAGTCCCAGTGGGGGATATCAGCCCCAGCATTTT. Its protein is CASSPSGGYQPQHF.

This chain connects TRBV7-9 to TRBJ1-1, with D possibly being TRBD1 (6 bases). Deletions cut 5 bases from V and 5 bases from J, with 18 bases between. Looked up from germline, CDR1 is SEHNR and CDR2 is FQNEAQ (reference sequence). The CDR3 extends over 15 amino acids. The CDR3 is CASSTNKEGGTEAFF. CDR3 nucleotides: TGTGCCAGCAGCACAAACAAGGAGGGGGGGACTGAAGCTTTCTTT.

This clone was detected only a few times. The chain links TRBV28 to TRBJ2-7; TRBD1 matches at 8 bases. V was clipped by 5 bases and J by 9 bases; unmatched bases: 15. CDR1 is MDHEN, CDR2 SYDVKM, per germline. This CDR3 has 15 residues. The CDR3 coding sequence is TGTGCCAGCAGTCCCGCCGGGACAGGCCTTGGCGTGCAGTACTTC. Protein: CASSPAGTGLGVQYF.

This clone was seen only a few times. J is TRBJ1-5 and V is TRBV19; D may be TRBD1 (6 bases). V was trimmed by 6 bases and J by 7 bases, leaving 10 bases between them. The CDR3 covers 12 residues. Germline CDR1 and CDR2: LNHDA and SQIVND (reference sequence). The CDR3 here is CASRAGEQPQHF. DNA for the CDR3: TGTGCCAGTAGAGCAGGGGAGCAGCCCCAGCATTTT.

This chain connects TRBV30 to TRBJ2-7; D not resolved. Trimming shortened V by 1 base and J by 3 bases, and 7 bases separated the two germline ends. The CDR3 is 12 amino acids. Germline V CDR1 and CDR2: GTSNPN, SVGIG (reference sequence). The CDR3 region has the DNA TGTGCCTGGAGTGGTTCGATCTACGAGCAGTACTTC. Its protein is CAWSGSIYEQYF.

The chain uses TRBV5-1 and TRBJ2-1, with D unresolved. V lost 4 bases, J lost 5 bases, and 16 bases lay in between. The V gene's germline CDR1 is SGHRS and CDR2 YFSETQ. The CDR3 is 15 residues long. The CDR3 is CASSASRSQHNEQFF. CDR3 DNA: TGCGCCAGCAGCGCGTCTCGATCCCAACACAATGAGCAGTTCTTC.